This T cell receptor beta chain was sequenced in a study of Graves' ophthalmopathy and Graves' hyperthyroidism. Study-wide points: Progression of ophthalmopathy was predicted by the model with about 66% sensitivity and around 72% specificity.

This clonotype was observed a few times. The antigen is undetermined. Among the exclusions were patients with other autoimmune diseases, uncontrolled infections, pregnancy or lactation. As the template, RNA transcripts were used to amplify TCR beta CDR3 regions. RT-PCR in the first round used HTBI primers; a second-round multiplex PCR followed. TCRdb reprocessed the multiplex PCR reads with MiXCR, giving one entry per CDR3 protein. The sample consists of 500,000 to 600,000 distinct CDR3 sequences, under 45% of them appearing once. V lost 6 bases, J lost 0 bases, and 7 bases stayed unmatched. Germline V gene data show CDR1 as MNHEY and CDR2 as SMNVEV (reference sequence). This CDR3 spans 15 amino acids.

The chain has TRBV27 and TRBJ1-2, with TRBD1 matching 7 bases. The TCR originated in an adult man with Graves' hyperthyroidism. Material: peripheral blood or thyroid tissue (not recorded which). The CDR3 protein is CASRQEGTANYGYTF. As DNA, the CDR3 is TGTGCCAGCAGACAAGAAGGGACAGCTAACTATGGCTACACCTTC.